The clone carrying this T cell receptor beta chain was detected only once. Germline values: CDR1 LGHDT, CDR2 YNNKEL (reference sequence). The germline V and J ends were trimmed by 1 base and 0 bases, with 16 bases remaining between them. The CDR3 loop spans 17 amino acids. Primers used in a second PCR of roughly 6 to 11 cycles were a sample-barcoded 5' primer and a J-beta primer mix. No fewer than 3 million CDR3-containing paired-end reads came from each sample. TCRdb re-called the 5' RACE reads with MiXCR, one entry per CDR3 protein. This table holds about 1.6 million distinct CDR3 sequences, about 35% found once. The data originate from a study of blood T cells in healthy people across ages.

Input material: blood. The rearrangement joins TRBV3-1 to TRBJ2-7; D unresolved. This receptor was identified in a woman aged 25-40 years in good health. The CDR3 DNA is TGTGCCAGCAGCCAAGCCCTAGAAATAGCCTCCTCCTACGAGCAGTACTTC. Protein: CASSQALEIASSYEQYF.